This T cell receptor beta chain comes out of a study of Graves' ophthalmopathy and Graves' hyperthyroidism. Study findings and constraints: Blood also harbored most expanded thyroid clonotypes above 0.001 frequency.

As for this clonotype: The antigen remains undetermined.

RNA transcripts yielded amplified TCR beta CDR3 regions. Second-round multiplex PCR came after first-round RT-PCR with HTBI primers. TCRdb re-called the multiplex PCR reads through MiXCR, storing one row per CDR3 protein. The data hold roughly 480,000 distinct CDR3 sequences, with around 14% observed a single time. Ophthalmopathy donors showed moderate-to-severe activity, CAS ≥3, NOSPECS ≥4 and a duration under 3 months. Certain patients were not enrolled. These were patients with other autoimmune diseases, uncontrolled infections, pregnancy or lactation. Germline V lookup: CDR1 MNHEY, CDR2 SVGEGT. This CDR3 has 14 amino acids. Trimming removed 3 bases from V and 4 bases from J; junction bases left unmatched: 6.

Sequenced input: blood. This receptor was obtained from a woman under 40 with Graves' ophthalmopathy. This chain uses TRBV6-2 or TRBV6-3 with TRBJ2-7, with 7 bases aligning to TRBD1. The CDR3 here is CASSYSTGLYEQYF. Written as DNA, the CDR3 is TGTGCCAGCAGTTATTCGACAGGGTTATACGAGCAGTACTTC.